Below, 27 T cell receptor beta chains from the same sample are listed, as sequenced in a study of T-cell reconstitution after alpha-beta-depleted transplantation in children. Preparation of the TCRbeta library was carried out with unique molecular identifiers. A single record per CDR3 protein comes from TCRdb applying MiXCR to the PCR reads. The sample holds 300,000 to 400,000 distinct CDR3 sequences, about 16% seen once. Sequences were derived from PBMCs, mostly from graft donor cells, sampled 360 days after TCRalphabeta/CD19-depleted stem cell transplant. The receptors come from a male patient between 2 and 10 years old who had a stem cell transplant for acute lymphoblastic leukemia, so the T cells may come from the graft donor.

The chain is built from TRBV4-2 and TRBJ2-2; 10 bases agree with TRBD2. Germline CDR1 reads LGHNA; CDR2 reads YNFKEQ. J was trimmed by 6 bases and V by 1 base; bases with no gene match: 8. This CDR3 is built from 17 residues. The CDR3 spells CASSQGGLAGVPGELFF. As DNA, the CDR3 is TGTGCCAGCAGCCAAGGGGGGCTAGCGGGAGTGCCCGGGGAGCTGTTTTTT.

In nucleotides, the CDR3 is TGTGCCAGCAGAATGCCGGGACGGCTTATCTATGGCTACACCTTC. It yields the protein CASRMPGRLIYGYTF. This chain uses TRBV12-3 or TRBV12-4 with TRBJ1-2; D might be TRBD1 (5 bases). V shed 6 bases and J shed 4 bases, with 18 bases lying between them. This CDR3 is built from 15 residues.

The sample holds a few counts of this clonotype. The genes are TRBV27 and TRBJ1-5; D ambiguous. The ends were cut back, 0 bases at V and 6 bases at J, with 6 bases in the middle. Germline-derived CDR1 and CDR2 are MNHEY and SMNVEV (reference sequence). The CDR3 sequence is 13 residues long. In nucleotides, the CDR3 is TGTGCCAGCAGTTTATCAGGGCTTCAGCCCCAGCATTTT. Amino acid sequence: CASSLSGLQPQHF.

This clonotype was counted only a few times. V usage is TRBV5-6 and J usage is TRBJ2-5; D is possibly TRBD1 (6 bases). The germline V gene encodes CDR1 SGHDT and CDR2 YYEEEE. The CDR3 totals 16 residues. The germline V and J ends were trimmed by 4 bases and 2 bases, with 18 bases remaining between them. CDR3 nucleotides: TGTGCCAGCAGCCTACGGGGTAGGGGGATACAAGAGACCCAGTACTTC. Protein sequence: CASSLRGRGIQETQYF.

This clonotype was detected once. The J gene is TRBJ2-7, the V gene TRBV11-2, with D possibly TRBD1 on 6 matching bases. V lost 3 bases to trimming and J lost 3 bases, with 15 bases between them. The CDR3 extends over 15 amino acids. Germline V CDR1 and CDR2: SGHAT, FQNNGV. The CDR3: CASSLRPRTDYEQYF. In DNA form, the CDR3 reads TGTGCCAGCAGCTTGAGGCCCCGGACAGACTACGAGCAGTACTTC.

V is TRBV5-1 and J is TRBJ2-1; 8 bases are shared with TRBD2. This CDR3 is 15 amino acids long. Germline V CDR1 and CDR2: SGHRS, YFSETQ. V lost 2 bases and J lost 9; bases outside the gene matches: 10. DNA for the CDR3: TGCGCCAGCAGCTTAGGGCCTAGCGGGCCGTTTGAGCAGTTCTTC. Residues: CASSLGPSGPFEQFF.

This clonotype was counted a few times. The junction departs from the called germline gene at one end, perhaps through a read error. V and J are TRBV7-7 and TRBJ2-2, with 11 bases lining up with TRBD2. Per the germline V gene, CDR1 is SSHAT and CDR2 is FNYEAQ (reference sequence). This CDR3 contains 16 residues. The CDR3 DNA reads TGTGCTAGCAGCATACTAGCGGGAGCAACAGCCGGGGAGCTGTTTTTT. Its translation is CASSILAGATAGELFF.

This clonotype was observed a handful of times. This rearrangement joins TRBV9 to TRBJ2-1; 8 bases align to TRBD2. V gave up 0 bases and J gave up 9 bases; unmatched junction bases: 2. CDR1 and CDR2 (germline): SGDLS, YYNGEE. The CDR3 has 13 residues. The CDR3 region is CASSVAGGGEQFF. The DNA for the CDR3 is TGTGCCAGCAGCGTAGCGGGAGGGGGTGAGCAGTTCTTC.

The chain uses TRBV5-1 and TRBJ1-1, with TRBD1 identical over 10 bases. Germline V gives CDR1 SGHRS, CDR2 YFSETQ. The CDR3 length is 15 residues. J lost 5 bases, V lost 1 base, and 5 bases had no gene match. CDR3 DNA: TGCGCCAGCAGCTTGCCGGACAGGGGGGAGACTGAAGCTTTCTTT. This gives the protein CASSLPDRGETEAFF.

The chain carries TRBV9 and TRBJ2-5; D remains unclear. Germline values: CDR1 SGDLS, CDR2 YYNGEE. This CDR3 is 13 amino acids long. Trimming took 4 bases from V and 4 from J, leaving 11 bases between them. The CDR3 DNA reads TGTGCCAGCAGCACCGGACCTATAGAGACCCAGTACTTC. Its protein product is CASSTGPIETQYF.

This clonotype was seen only a few times. The chain employs TRBV5-1 and TRBJ2-7, with D possibly TRBD1 on 6 matching bases. Germline-derived CDR1 and CDR2 are SGHRS and YFSETQ. The CDR3 is made up of 14 amino acids. V was shortened by 4 bases and J by 3 bases, with 14 bases between the two germline ends. In DNA form, the CDR3 reads TGCGCCAGCAGCCCCGGGACAACCTTCTACGAGCAGTACTTC. It codes for CASSPGTTFYEQYF. Full variable domain (rest looked up from reference TRBV5-1 and TRBJ2-7): KAGVTQTPRYLIKTRGQQVTLSCSPISGHRSVSWYQQTPGQGLQFLFEYFSETQRNKGNFPGRFSGRQFSNSRSEMNVSTLELGDSALYLCASSPGTTFYEQYFGPGTRLTVT.

J is TRBJ2-1 and V is TRBV19, with 8 bases matching TRBD2. Trimming cost V 8 bases and J 0 bases; bases outside gene matches: 3. Germline V gene lookup returns CDR1 LNHDA and CDR2 SQIVND (reference sequence). CDR3 length: 14 residues. The CDR3 reads CASGREGSYNEQFF. The CDR3 nucleotides read TGTGCCAGTGGTCGGGAGGGCTCCTACAATGAGCAGTTCTTC.

This chain joins TRBV6-2 or TRBV6-3 and TRBJ2-4, with D perhaps matching TRBD1 (6 bases). V shed 10 bases and J shed 7 bases, with 14 bases lying between them. This CDR3 is built from 12 residues. CDR1 and CDR2 from the germline V gene are MNHEY and SVGEGT. In nucleotides, the CDR3 is TGTGCCACGGGACAAAGAGCGAACATTCAGTACTTC. Translated: CATGQRANIQYF.

This clonotype was picked up a small number of times. J is TRBJ1-2 and V is TRBV10-3; D gene unclear. The CDR3 has 12 residues. Germline CDR1 ENHRY, CDR2 SYGVKD. Trimming removed 3 bases from V and 4 bases from J, with 6 bases in between. CDR3 in DNA: TGTGCCATCAGTGAACAGTTCTATGGCTACACCTTC. Amino acid sequence: CAISEQFYGYTF.

This clonotype was recorded many times. The rearrangement links TRBV4-1 to TRBJ2-3; 9 bases align to TRBD1. CDR3 length: 14 residues. V was pared by 5 bases and J by 4 bases, with 4 bases of the junction left unmatched. CDR1 and CDR2 (germline): MGHRA, YSYEKL. Here the CDR3 DNA reads TGCGCCAGCAGCTGGGGACAGGGCGCAGATACGCAGTATTTT. This codes for CASSWGQGADTQYF.

This clonotype was seen more than once but under ten times. This chain links TRBV12-5 with TRBJ2-1; perhaps TRBD2 as D (6 bases). The CDR3 contains 14 residues. The germline V gene has CDR1 LGHNT and CDR2 FRNRAP. Trimming left V 2 bases short and J 7 bases short, with 12 bases between. The CDR3 coding sequence is TGTGCTAGTGGTTTGTACGGAGGGATGAATGAGCAGTTCTTC. Translated: CASGLYGGMNEQFF.

This clonotype has a count of ten or more. This chain joins TRBV6-1 and TRBJ2-3; the D call may be TRBD1 or TRBD2 (5 bases each). The ends were cut back, 6 bases at V and 0 bases at J, with 13 bases in the middle. Germline-derived CDR1 and CDR2 are MNHNS and SASEGT. This CDR3 spans 15 amino acids. CDR3 nucleotide sequence: TGTGCCAGCAGGAGAGGGGTCCCTAGCACAGATACGCAGTATTTT. Protein product: CASRRGVPSTDTQYF.

The chain combines TRBV10-1 with TRBJ2-3, with a weak D call TRBD1 (5 bases). This CDR3 region has 15 residues. V gave up 4 bases and J gave up 1 base, with 12 bases separating them. In germline, CDR1 is WNHNN, CDR2 SYGVQD (reference sequence). The CDR3 region is CASSGQTGRTDTQYF. The CDR3 DNA is TGCGCCAGCAGTGGTCAAACAGGCCGCACAGATACGCAGTATTTT.

This clonotype came up a few times. The V gene is TRBV11-2, the J gene TRBJ2-3, with 11 nucleotides matching TRBD2. The CDR3 covers 18 residues. Unmatched junction bases numbered 8, after V lost 1 base and J lost 2 bases. Germline CDR1 SGHAT, CDR2 FQNNGV. CDR3 loop: CASSLVIGTSGFTDTQYF. The CDR3, as DNA: TGTGCCAGCAGCTTAGTAATCGGGACTAGCGGTTTCACAGATACGCAGTATTTT.

The chain employs TRBV4-2 and TRBJ2-1; 9 bases agree with TRBD2. CDR3 length equals 16 residues. Trimming took 0 bases from V and 0 from J; bases not matched to a gene: 0. Germline V CDR1 and CDR2: LGHNA, YNFKEQ. The CDR3 sequence is CASSQDSGSSYNEQFF. The CDR3 DNA reads TGTGCCAGCAGCCAAGATAGCGGGAGCTCCTACAATGAGCAGTTCTTC.

The rearrangement joins TRBV6-1 to TRBJ1-5; TRBD1 aligns across 7 bases. The CDR3 totals 16 residues. CDR1 MNHNS and CDR2 SASEGT come from the germline V gene. V lost 6 bases to trimming and J lost 0 bases; unmatched junction nucleotides: 8. CDR3 in DNA: TGTGCCAGCAGGCCGACAGGGCTATATAGCAATCAGCCCCAGCATTTT. Protein product: CASRPTGLYSNQPQHF.

V and J are TRBV28 and TRBJ2-7, with 7 bases identical to TRBD1. V was clipped by 6 bases and J by 0 bases; unmatched bases: 11. CDR1 and CDR2 (germline): MDHEN, SYDVKM. The CDR3 is 16 amino acids. In nucleotides, the CDR3 is TGTGCCAGCAGCGAAAGGTCAGGGGGACCCTCCTACGAGCAGTACTTC. This encodes CASSERSGGPSYEQYF.

This clonotype was seen only a few times. The chain carries TRBV7-2 and TRBJ2-5; 8 bases are shared with TRBD2. The germline V gene encodes CDR1 SGHTA and CDR2 FQGNSA. The CDR3 is 13 residues long. J lost 3 bases, V lost 7 bases, and 4 bases had no gene match. The CDR3 here is CASTTGGKETQYF. The CDR3 bases are TGTGCCAGCACGACGGGAGGGAAAGAGACCCAGTACTTC.

In this sample, this clonotype turned up a few times. The gene calls are TRBV7-3 and TRBJ2-1; weak D call: TRBD2 (6 bases). The V and J ends lost 4 bases and 0 bases respectively, with 10 bases between them. This CDR3 has 15 amino acids. CDR1 is SGHTA, CDR2 FQGTGA, per germline. As DNA, the CDR3 is TGTGCCAGCAGCTATGCCGGGGGCTCCTACAATGAGCAGTTCTTC. This sequence encodes CASSYAGGSYNEQFF.

The chain employs TRBV10-3 and TRBJ2-2; 13 bases align to TRBD2. Germline-derived CDR1 and CDR2 are ENHRY and SYGVKD. This CDR3 has 15 amino acids. V lost 6 bases, J lost 8 bases, and 6 bases stayed unmatched. The CDR3 coding sequence is TGTGCCATCAGAGGGACTAGCGGGATATCTGGGGAGCTGTTTTTT. Translated, it gives CAIRGTSGISGELFF.

Only a few counts were recorded for this clonotype. This chain connects TRBV20-1 to TRBJ2-7, with 7 nucleotides matching TRBD1. CDR1 and CDR2 from the germline V gene are DFQATT and SNEGSKA (reference sequence). V gave up 6 bases and J gave up 0 bases; unmatched junction bases: 11. The CDR3 spans 15 residues. In DNA form, the CDR3 reads TGCAGTGCGGACGACCGACAGGGAGCCTCCTACGAGCAGTACTTC. This codes for CSADDRQGASYEQYF.

This clonotype was seen a handful of times. The V gene is TRBV27, the J gene TRBJ2-2; 7 nucleotides line up with TRBD1. The CDR3 totals 15 residues. V shed 3 bases, J shed 4 bases, and the junction held 5 bases outside the gene matches. Germline V gene lookup returns CDR1 MNHEY and CDR2 SMNVEV (reference sequence). CDR3 bases: TGTGCCAGCAGTTTTGCACAGGGGCTCACCGGGGAGCTGTTTTTT. Protein product: CASSFAQGLTGELFF.